One sample yielded the 22 T cell receptor beta chains listed below, sequenced in a study of T cell repertoires in cytomegalovirus infection. TCRdb analysed the reads with MiXCR anew, one entry per CDR3 protein. The data hold about a million distinct CDR3 sequences, with roughly 31% observed a single time. What these receptors recognize is not known. The sequences come from cultured CD8+ T cells from PBMCs, collected from culture after CMV antigen stimulation. These receptors were collected from a human donor in good health (CMV status not recorded). Some clones in this sample may be carry-over from other donors' samples.

The V gene is TRBV4-3, the J gene TRBJ2-7, with D perhaps given as TRBD1 or TRBD2 (5 bases each). The CDR3 is made up of 15 amino acids. The germline CDR1 and CDR2 sequences are LGHNA and YSLEER. V lost 1 base and J 2 bases, leaving 12 bases between the germline ends. DNA of the CDR3: TGCGCCAGCAGCCAAGGATGGGACGGAACCTACGAGCAGTACGTC. Translating gives CASSQGWDGTYEQYV.

This clonotype was seen a few times. This sequence joins TRBV12-3 or TRBV12-4 and TRBJ1-1; tentative D call: TRBD1 (6 bases). Trimming stripped 6 bases from V and 4 bases from J, with 15 bases between. The CDR3 sequence is 14 residues long. CDR3 nucleotides: TGTGCCAGCAGGCCCAGGGGAGGGGGCACTGAAGCTTTCTTT. Translating gives CASRPRGGGTEAFF.

V usage is TRBV4-1 and J usage is TRBJ2-2; 7 bases fit TRBD1. The V gene's germline CDR1 is MGHRA and CDR2 YSYEKL. The CDR3 spans 18 residues. Trimming at V came to 0 bases and at J to 4 bases, leaving 11 bases not matched to a gene. Written as DNA, the CDR3 is TGCGCCAGCAGCCAAGACTGGGAGACAGGGATTATCACCGGGGAGCTGTTTTTT. Protein: CASSQDWETGIITGELFF.

V usage is TRBV14 and J usage is TRBJ2-2, with 8 bases that match TRBD2. The germline gives CDR1 SGHDN, CDR2 FVKESK. Losses at the gene ends were 3 bases for V and 0 bases for J; bases not matched to a gene: 3. The CDR3 consists of 16 residues. This CDR3 is CASSQSGGPNTGELFF. The CDR3 DNA sequence: TGTGCCAGCAGCCAGAGCGGGGGACCGAACACCGGGGAGCTGTTTTTT.

The chain joins TRBV6-4 to TRBJ2-3, with D tentatively TRBD2 (6 bases). CDR1 MRHNA and CDR2 SNTAGT come from the germline V gene. The germline V and J ends were trimmed by 0 bases and 4 bases, with 11 bases remaining between them. The length of the CDR3 is 15 residues. CDR3 DNA sequence: TGTGCCAGCAGTGACTCAAGGGAGGTCCCAGATACGCAGTATTTT. Its translation: CASSDSREVPDTQYF.

There are many counts of this clonotype. The J gene is TRBJ2-7, the V gene TRBV12-3 or TRBV12-4, with 9 nucleotides matching TRBD1. CDR3 length: 16 amino acids. V gave up 3 bases and J gave up 5 bases; unmatched junction bases: 11. Here the CDR3 reads CASSLEGQGLLDEQYF. The CDR3 DNA reads as TGTGCCAGCAGTTTGGAGGGACAGGGCTTACTGGACGAGCAGTACTTC.

In this sample, this clonotype turned up once. V is TRBV12-3 or TRBV12-4 and J is TRBJ1-5; D perhaps matches TRBD1 (5 bases). This CDR3 has 12 amino acids. Trimming shortened V by 5 bases and J by 6 bases, and 8 bases separated the two germline ends. Here the CDR3 reads CASSGGTQPQHF. Written as DNA, the CDR3 is TGTGCCAGCAGTGGGGGGACTCAGCCCCAGCATTTT.

The gene calls are TRBV7-9 and TRBJ1-4; 7 bases align to TRBD1. Germline CDR1 SEHNR, CDR2 FQNEAQ (reference sequence). This CDR3 comprises 16 residues. V lost 3 bases, J lost 3 bases, and 7 bases stayed unmatched. The DNA for the CDR3 is TGTGCCAGCAGCTTTCAGGAGGGGACAGCTAATGAAAAACTGTTTTTT. It yields the protein CASSFQEGTANEKLFF.

There are a few counts of this clonotype. The J gene is TRBJ2-2, the V gene TRBV4-3; TRBD2 might be the D (7 bases). Trimming left V 0 bases short and J 7 bases short, with 24 bases between. This CDR3 is built from 19 residues. Per germline, CDR1 LGHNA and CDR2 YSLEER. The CDR3 sequence is CASSQEGGGGSPGYGELFF. CDR3 coding DNA: TGCGCCAGCAGCCAAGAAGGGGGGGGCGGGAGCCCAGGGTACGGGGAGCTGTTTTTT.

Concerning this clonotype itself: A read error may account for a junction end that differs from germline. This chain links TRBV7-6 with TRBJ1-4; D call uncertain. The V gene's germline CDR1 is SGHVS and CDR2 FNYEAQ. The CDR3 totals 16 residues. In DNA, the CDR3 is TGTGTCAGCAGCCCCGTGGGCAGTTTTCTAATGAATGAACTGTTTTTT. It encodes CVSSPVGSFLMNELFF.

The chain combines TRBV7-4 with TRBJ1-4; D remains unclear. The germline V gene has CDR1 SGHVT and CDR2 SQSDAQ. The V gene lost 5 bases and the J gene lost 14 bases, with 15 bases spanning the gap. The CDR3 is 12 amino acids. The CDR3 is CASSGPQRILFF. CDR3 nucleotides: TGTGCCAGCAGCGGGCCGCAGAGAATTCTGTTTTTT.

This clonotype was seen ten or more times. The chain recombines TRBV7-2 with TRBJ1-1; maybe TRBD1 (6 bases). V was trimmed by 1 base and J by 8 bases, leaving 11 bases between them. Germline V gene lookup returns CDR1 SGHTA and CDR2 FQGNSA. There are 13 residues in the CDR3. CDR3 sequence reads: CASSLGGQREAFF. CDR3 bases: TGTGCCAGCAGCTTAGGGGGGCAGCGGGAAGCTTTCTTT. Drawing the rest from reference TRBV7-2 and TRBJ1-1, the complete variable domain is GAGVSQSPSNKVTEKGKDVELRCDPISGHTALYWYRQSLGQGLEFLIYFQGNSAPDKSGLPSDRFSAERTGGSVSTLTIQRTQQEDSAVYLCASSLGGQREAFFGQGTRLTVV.

The chain joins TRBV7-3 to TRBJ2-1, with 7 bases lining up with TRBD2. In germline, CDR1 is SGHTA, CDR2 FQGTGA. The CDR3 runs 15 residues. Trimming at V came to 0 bases and at J to 6 bases, leaving 5 bases not matched to a gene. CDR3 in amino acids: CASSLTSGLRNEQFF. As DNA, the CDR3 is TGTGCCAGCAGCTTAACTAGCGGGTTGCGCAATGAGCAGTTCTTC.

This clonotype was recorded many times. The chain links TRBV12-3 or TRBV12-4 to TRBJ1-1, with 8 bases that match TRBD1. Germline trimming cut 7 bases from V and 4 bases from J; bases unmatched to any gene: 5. This CDR3 spans 13 amino acids. CDR3 coding DNA: TGTGCCAGCATCCAGGGGGCAGGCACTGAAGCTTTCTTT. Translation gives CASIQGAGTEAFF.

This chain links TRBV5-5 with TRBJ1-2; 7 positions match TRBD1. This CDR3 comprises 15 residues. V lost 2 bases and J lost 4; bases outside the gene matches: 8. Germline assignment: CDR1 SGHKS and CDR2 YYEKEE (reference sequence). CDR3 bases: TGTGCCAGCAGCTTACAGGCGACAGGGACCTATGGCTACACCTTC. Residues: CASSLQATGTYGYTF.

V and J are TRBV7-9 and TRBJ1-1; D gene unclear. The CDR3 sequence is 12 residues long. V gave up 5 bases and J gave up 6 bases, with 10 bases separating them. CDR1 is SEHNR and CDR2 is FQNEAQ in the germline V gene (reference sequence). The chain's CDR3 is CASSAVLPEAFF. In DNA form, the CDR3 reads TGTGCCAGCAGCGCCGTCCTTCCTGAAGCTTTCTTT.

This clonotype was observed many times. The chain uses TRBV12-3 or TRBV12-4 and TRBJ1-5; no clear D gene. This CDR3 is built from 13 residues. Deletions cut 5 bases from V and 0 bases from J, with 5 bases between. The CDR3 DNA follows: TGTGCCAGCAGTCCGTATAGCAATCAGCCCCAGCATTTT. Its translation: CASSPYSNQPQHF.

This clonotype was seen repeatedly, ten times or more. The chain links TRBV10-3 to TRBJ1-4; no definite D call. The length of the CDR3 is 13 residues. Germline values: CDR1 ENHRY, CDR2 SYGVKD. V dropped 5 bases and J dropped 5 bases, with 9 bases sitting between them. The CDR3 here is CAISRALNEKLFF. As DNA, the CDR3 is TGTGCCATCAGTAGGGCTCTCAATGAAAAACTGTTTTTT.

The chain is built from TRBV19 and TRBJ1-2, with 9 bases identical to TRBD1. Trimming cost V 0 bases and J 5 bases; bases outside gene matches: 25. Germline-derived CDR1 and CDR2 are LNHDA and SQIVND (reference sequence). The CDR3 is 22 amino acids. This CDR3 is CASSIDWPLGTGLTRGRYGYTF. CDR3 DNA: TGTGCCAGTAGTATAGATTGGCCGCTCGGGACAGGGCTTACTCGGGGCAGGTATGGCTACACCTTC.

The V and J genes are TRBV27 and TRBJ2-7, with 9 bases matching TRBD2. This CDR3 region has 15 residues. The germline V gene encodes CDR1 MNHEY and CDR2 SMNVEV (reference sequence). The trim removed 6 bases at V and 3 bases at J, leaving 9 bases unmatched. This CDR3 is CASSLGTSWDYEQYF. CDR3 sequence (DNA): TGTGCCAGCAGCCTTGGGACTAGCTGGGACTACGAGCAGTACTTC.

Many counts were recorded for this clonotype. The chain joins TRBV5-1 to TRBJ2-2; D uncertain. V shed 5 bases and J shed 3 bases, with 8 bases lying between them. CDR1 is SGHRS, CDR2 YFSETQ, per germline. This CDR3 comprises 13 residues. For the CDR3, the DNA is TGCGCCAGCAGAGGGCAGGACACCGGGGAGCTGTTTTTT. It is translated as CASRGQDTGELFF.

V usage is TRBV6-5 and J usage is TRBJ2-1, with 10 bases fitting TRBD2. Germline lookup yields CDR1 MNHEY and CDR2 SVGAGI. With V trimmed by 0 bases and J by 8 bases, 10 bases remained unmatched. This CDR3 has 17 residues. The CDR3 DNA sequence: TGTGCCAGCAGTTACTCCCTAGCGGGGGCAATAGGGGATGAGCAGTTCTTC. Protein product: CASSYSLAGAIGDEQFF.